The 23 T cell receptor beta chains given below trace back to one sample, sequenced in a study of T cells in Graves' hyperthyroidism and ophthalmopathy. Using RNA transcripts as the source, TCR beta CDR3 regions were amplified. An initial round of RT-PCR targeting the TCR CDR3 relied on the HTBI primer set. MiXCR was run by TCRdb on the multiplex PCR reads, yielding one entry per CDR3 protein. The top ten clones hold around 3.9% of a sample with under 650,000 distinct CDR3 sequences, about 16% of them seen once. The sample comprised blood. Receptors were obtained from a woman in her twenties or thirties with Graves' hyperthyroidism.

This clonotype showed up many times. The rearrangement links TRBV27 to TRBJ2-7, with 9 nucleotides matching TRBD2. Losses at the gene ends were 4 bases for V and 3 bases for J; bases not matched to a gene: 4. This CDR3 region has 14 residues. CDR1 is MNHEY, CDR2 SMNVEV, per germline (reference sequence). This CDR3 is CASSSGLADYEQYF. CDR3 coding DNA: TGTGCCAGCAGTTCGGGACTAGCAGACTACGAGCAGTACTTC.

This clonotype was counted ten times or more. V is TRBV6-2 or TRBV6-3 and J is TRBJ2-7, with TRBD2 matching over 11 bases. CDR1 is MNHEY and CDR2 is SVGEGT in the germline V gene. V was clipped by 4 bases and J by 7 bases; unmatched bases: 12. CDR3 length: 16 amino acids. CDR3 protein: CASSSRQLAGVEEQYF. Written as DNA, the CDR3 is TGTGCCAGCAGTTCCCGCCAACTAGCGGGAGTAGAAGAGCAGTACTTC.

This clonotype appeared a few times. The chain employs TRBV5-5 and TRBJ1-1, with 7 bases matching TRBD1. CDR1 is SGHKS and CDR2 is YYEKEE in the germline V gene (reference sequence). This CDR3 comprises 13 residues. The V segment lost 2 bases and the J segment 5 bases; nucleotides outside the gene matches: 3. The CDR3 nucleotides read TGTGCCAGCAGCTTTAACAGGGGAACTGAAGCTTTCTTT. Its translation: CASSFNRGTEAFF.

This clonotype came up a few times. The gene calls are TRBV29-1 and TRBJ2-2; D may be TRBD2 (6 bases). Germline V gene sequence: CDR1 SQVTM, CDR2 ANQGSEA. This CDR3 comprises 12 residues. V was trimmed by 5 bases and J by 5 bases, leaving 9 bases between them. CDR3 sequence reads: CSVRLGTGELFF. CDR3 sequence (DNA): TGCAGCGTTAGACTAGGGACCGGGGAGCTGTTTTTT.

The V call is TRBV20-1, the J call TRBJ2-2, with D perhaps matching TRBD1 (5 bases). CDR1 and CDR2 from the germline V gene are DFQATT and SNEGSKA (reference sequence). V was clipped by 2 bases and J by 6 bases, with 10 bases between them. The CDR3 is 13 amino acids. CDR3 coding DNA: TGCAGTGCTAGACTTAGGGGCGCCGGGGAGCTGTTTTTT. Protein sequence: CSARLRGAGELFF.

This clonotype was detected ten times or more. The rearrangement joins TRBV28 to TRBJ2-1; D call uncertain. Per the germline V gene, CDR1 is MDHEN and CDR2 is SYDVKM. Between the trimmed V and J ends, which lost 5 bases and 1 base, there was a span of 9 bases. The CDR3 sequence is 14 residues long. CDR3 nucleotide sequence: TGTGCCAGCAGTCCGCTCTGGTCCTACAATGAGCAGTTCTTC. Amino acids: CASSPLWSYNEQFF.

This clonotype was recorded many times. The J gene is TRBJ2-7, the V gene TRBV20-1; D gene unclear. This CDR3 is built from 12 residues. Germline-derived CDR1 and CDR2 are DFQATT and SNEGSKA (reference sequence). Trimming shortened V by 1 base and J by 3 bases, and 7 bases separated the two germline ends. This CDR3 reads CSARVNNYEQYF. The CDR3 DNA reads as TGCAGTGCTAGAGTTAACAACTACGAGCAGTACTTC.

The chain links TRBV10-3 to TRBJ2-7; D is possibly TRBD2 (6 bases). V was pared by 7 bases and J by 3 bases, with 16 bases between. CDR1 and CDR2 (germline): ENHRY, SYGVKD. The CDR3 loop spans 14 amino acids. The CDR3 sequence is CAITSGQGGYEQYF. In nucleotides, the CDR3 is TGTGCCATCACCTCCGGGCAGGGAGGCTACGAGCAGTACTTC.

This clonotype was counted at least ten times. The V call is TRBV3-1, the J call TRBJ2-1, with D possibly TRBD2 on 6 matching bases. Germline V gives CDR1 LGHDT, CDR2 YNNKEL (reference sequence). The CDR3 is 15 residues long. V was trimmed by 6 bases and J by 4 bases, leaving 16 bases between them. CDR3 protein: CASSDPRDLYNEQFF. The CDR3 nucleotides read TGTGCCAGCAGTGACCCGCGGGACCTATACAATGAGCAGTTCTTC.

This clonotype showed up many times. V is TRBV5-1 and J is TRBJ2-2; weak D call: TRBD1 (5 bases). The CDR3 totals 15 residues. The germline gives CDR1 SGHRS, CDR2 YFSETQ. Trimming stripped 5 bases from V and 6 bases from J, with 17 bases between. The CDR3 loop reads CASSQATVGAGELFF. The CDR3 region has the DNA TGCGCCAGCAGTCAAGCGACAGTCGGAGCCGGGGAGCTGTTTTTT. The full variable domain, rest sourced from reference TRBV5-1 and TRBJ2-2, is KAGVTQTPRYLIKTRGQQVTLSCSPISGHRSVSWYQQTPGQGLQFLFEYFSETQRNKGNFPGRFSGRQFSNSRSEMNVSTLELGDSALYLCASSQATVGAGELFFGEGSRLTVL.

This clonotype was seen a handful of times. The CDR3 loop reads CSVQQGDDEQFF. The DNA for the CDR3 is TGCAGCGTCCAACAGGGGGACGATGAGCAGTTCTTC. The chain has TRBV29-1 and TRBJ2-1; 8 bases match TRBD1. Looked up from germline, CDR1 is SQVTM and CDR2 is ANQGSEA. The CDR3 has 12 residues. Trimming took 6 bases from V and 8 from J; bases not matched to a gene: 6.

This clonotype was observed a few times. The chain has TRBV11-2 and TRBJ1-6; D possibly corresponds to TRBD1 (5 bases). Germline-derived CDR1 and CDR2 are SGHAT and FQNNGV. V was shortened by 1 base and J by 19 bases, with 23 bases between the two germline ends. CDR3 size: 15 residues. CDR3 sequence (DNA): TGTGCCAGCAGCTTAGTTTCAGGGTATCTTGACGCGGTACACTTT. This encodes CASSLVSGYLDAVHF.

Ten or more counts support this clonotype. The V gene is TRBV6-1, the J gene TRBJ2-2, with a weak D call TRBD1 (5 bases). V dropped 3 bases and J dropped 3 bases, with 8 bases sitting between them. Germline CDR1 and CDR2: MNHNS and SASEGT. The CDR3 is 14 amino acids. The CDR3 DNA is TGTGCCAGCAGTGACGGCAGGGACACCGGGGAGCTGTTTTTT. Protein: CASSDGRDTGELFF.

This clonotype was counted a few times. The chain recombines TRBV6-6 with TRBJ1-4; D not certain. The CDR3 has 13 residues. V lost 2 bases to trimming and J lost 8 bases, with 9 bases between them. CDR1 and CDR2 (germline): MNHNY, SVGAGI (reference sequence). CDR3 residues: CASSYTPREKLFF. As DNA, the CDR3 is TGTGCCAGCAGTTACACACCCCGGGAAAAACTGTTTTTT.

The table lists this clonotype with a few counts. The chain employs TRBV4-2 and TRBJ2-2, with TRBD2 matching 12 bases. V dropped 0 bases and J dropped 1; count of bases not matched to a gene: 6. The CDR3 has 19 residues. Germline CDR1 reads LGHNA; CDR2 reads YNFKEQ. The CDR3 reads CASSQDSASGRGNTGELFF. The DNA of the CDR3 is TGTGCCAGCAGCCAAGATTCGGCTAGCGGGAGGGGGAACACCGGGGAGCTGTTTTTT.

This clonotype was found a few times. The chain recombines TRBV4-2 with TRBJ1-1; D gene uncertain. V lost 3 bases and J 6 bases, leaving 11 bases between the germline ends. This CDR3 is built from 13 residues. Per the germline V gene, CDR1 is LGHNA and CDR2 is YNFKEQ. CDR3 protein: CASSHAEGSEAFF. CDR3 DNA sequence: TGTGCCAGCAGCCATGCCGAGGGTTCTGAAGCTTTCTTT.

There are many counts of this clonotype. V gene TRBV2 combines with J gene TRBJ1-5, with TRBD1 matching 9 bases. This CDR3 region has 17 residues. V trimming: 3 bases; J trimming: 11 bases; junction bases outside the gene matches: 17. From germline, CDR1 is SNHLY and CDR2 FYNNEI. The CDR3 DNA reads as TGTGCCAGCAGTGAGTACCCCCCGGGACAGGGCATATGGACCCAGCATTTT. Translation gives CASSEYPPGQGIWTQHF.

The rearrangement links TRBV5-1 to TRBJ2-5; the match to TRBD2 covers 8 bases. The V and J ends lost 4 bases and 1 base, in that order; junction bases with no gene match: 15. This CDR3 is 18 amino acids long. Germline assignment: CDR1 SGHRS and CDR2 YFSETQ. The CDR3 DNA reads TGCGCCAGCAGCCCAATTAAAGGGACTAGTACTCGCCAAGAGACCCAGTACTTC. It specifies CASSPIKGTSTRQETQYF.

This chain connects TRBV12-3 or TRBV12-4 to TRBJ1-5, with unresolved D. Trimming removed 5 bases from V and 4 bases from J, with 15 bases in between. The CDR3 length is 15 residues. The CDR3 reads CASSLFRTGNQPQHF. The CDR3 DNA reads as TGTGCCAGCAGTCTCTTCCGGACTGGAAATCAGCCCCAGCATTTT.

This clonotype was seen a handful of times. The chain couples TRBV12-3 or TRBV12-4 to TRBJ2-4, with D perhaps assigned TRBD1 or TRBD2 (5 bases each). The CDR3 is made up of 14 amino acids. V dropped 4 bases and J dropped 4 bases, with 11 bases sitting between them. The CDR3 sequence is CASSWDGRKNIQYF. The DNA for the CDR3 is TGTGCCAGCAGTTGGGACGGCCGAAAAAACATTCAGTACTTC.

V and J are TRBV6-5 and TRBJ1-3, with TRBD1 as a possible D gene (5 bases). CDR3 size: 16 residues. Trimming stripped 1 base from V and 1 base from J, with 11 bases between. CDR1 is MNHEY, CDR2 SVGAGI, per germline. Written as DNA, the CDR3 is TGTGCCAGCAGTTACTTCTCGGGGGTTTCTGGAAACACCATATATTTT. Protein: CASSYFSGVSGNTIYF.

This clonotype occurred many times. The CDR3, as DNA: TGTGCCAGCAGAACCGGGAGCTATGGCTACACCTTC. Translating gives CASRTGSYGYTF. The gene calls are TRBV2 and TRBJ1-2; no clear D gene. Trimming shortened V by 6 bases and J by 4 bases, and 9 bases separated the two germline ends. The germline CDR1 and CDR2 sequences are SNHLY and FYNNEI. CDR3 length equals 12 residues. The complete variable domain, with remaining parts taken from reference TRBV2 and TRBJ1-2, reads EPEVTQTPSHQVTQMGQEVILRCVPISNHLYFYWYRQILGQKVEFLVSFYNNEISEKSEIFDDQFSVERPDGSNFTLKIRSTKLEDSAMYFCASRTGSYGYTFGSGTRLTVV.

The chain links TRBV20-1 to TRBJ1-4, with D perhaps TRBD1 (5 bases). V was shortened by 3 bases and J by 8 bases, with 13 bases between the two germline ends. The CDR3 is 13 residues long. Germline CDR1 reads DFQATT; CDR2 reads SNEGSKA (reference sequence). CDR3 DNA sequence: TGCAGTGCTAGTAGCAGGGTAGGGGAAAAACTGTTTTTT. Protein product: CSASSRVGEKLFF.